This paragraph covers one T cell receptor beta chain sequence. Its antigen specificity is not known. Base qualities are not recorded, but no much larger clone differs from it by a single base. The Qiagen DNeasy kit was used to extract genomic DNA both from unsorted PBMCs and from the negatively selected CD4+ and CD8+ fractions. Using primers that anneal to V and J segments, immunoSEQ multiplex PCR amplified the TCR beta CDR3 regions. Amplification bias was minimized using a synthetic immune receptor repertoire, and residual bias was removed computationally after sequencing. The original methods were these. Custom Python scripts were used to quantify repertoire diversity as the Shannon entropy index. The unsorted, CD4+ and CD8+ repertoires were each analyzed separately, with the exception of combined analyses, where CD4+ and CD8+ sequences were merged in silico. A clone was considered expanded if an increase in frequency of at least 2-fold after treatment relative to C1D1 was found, and a pseudocount of 0.5 was applied to clones undetected at baseline. Clones with 0 or 1 copy at C1D1 were defined as singleton clones, while clones with 2 or more copies were defined as non-singleton clones. Clones expanded in unsorted samples were annotated as CD4+, CD8+ or unknown by matching protein sequences in sorted samples from the same patient. Diversity changes from C1D1 to C4D1 were tested in paired samples using Wilcoxon tests. In TCRdb, the immuneACCESS table is reduced to in-frame sequences with V and J assigned. These tables do not hold every clone; where another copy was compared, an unresolved V gene accounts for under half, and the others remain unexplained. V and J calls and clone size come straight from that table; D and trimming were deduced from the DNA. This sample comprises 130,000 to 150,000 clones, nearly 80% of them detected only once. The top ten constitute 7% to 9.5% of the sample.

The time point label of this sample denotes: cycle 2 day 1 (C2D1) of nivolumab. All trial patients had relapsed after autologous stem cell transplantation, with cohorts A, B and C differing in prior brentuximab vedotin exposure. The trial cohort included around 60 patients with relapsed/refractory classical Hodgkin lymphoma, and each patient had a best overall response of complete response, partial response or progressive disease. In the multi-cohort phase II CheckMate 205 trial, trial patients received single-agent nivolumab. An independent review committee assessed best overall response by applying the 2007 International Working Group response criteria. Trial PBMCs were collected just before the start of nivolumab (C1D1) and during therapy at cycle 2 day 1 and cycle 4 day 1. After peripheral blood was drawn into 8 mL Vacutainer Cell Preparation Tubes, PBMCs were isolated by centrifugation and then cryopreserved.

The data originate from a study of PD-1 blockade in classical Hodgkin lymphoma (TCRdb year 2020). Looking at the study overall: Nivolumab dosing was 3 mg/kg intravenously every 2 weeks, continuing until either disease progression or unacceptable toxicity. To define a peripheral blood immune signature of response to PD-1 blockade in classical Hodgkin lymphoma, the study combined TCR beta sequencing with CyTOF. Results the study describes overall, beyond this receptor: Baseline TCR diversity was reported to be lower in newly diagnosed patients than in healthy donors, and even lower in relapsed/refractory patients. CD4+ but not CD8+ TCR diversity rose significantly by C4D1 (p=0.0027 vs p=0.16), most apparent in complete responders (p=0.02). The study was limited to a single clinical trial cohort, and causes of repertoire differences, possibly disease activity or prior therapy, remained undefined. Trial patients achieving complete response had baseline diversity similar to newly diagnosed patients, whereas partial responders and progressors had significantly lower diversity. Patients starting nivolumab less than 1 year after ASCT had lower diversity and were excluded from later analyses to avoid confounding by immune reconstitution.

This specimen was peripheral blood mononuclear cells (PBMCs), taken before the second cycle of nivolumab. The receptor comes from a human donor with classical Hodgkin lymphoma.

The CDR3 reads as follows: CASSLGLAGAYNEQFF. The DNA sequence follows: TGTGCCAGCAGCCTGGGACTAGCGGGAGCTTACAATGAGCAGTTCTTC. The chain joins TRBV7-9 to TRBJ2-1, and 14 junction bases match TRBD2. Relative to germline, V is missing 5 bases and J is missing 4 bases, with 4 bases of the junction outside any gene match. CDR1 and CDR2 are drawn from the germline V gene (reference sequence): SEHNR, FQNEAQ. CDR3 length: 16 amino acids, cysteine to phenylalanine. CDR3 DNA only is kept here, 48 bases in frame from base 1. Reference TRBV7-9 and TRBJ2-1 proteins supply the regions before and after the CDR3; the full variable domain is: DTGVSQNPRHKITKRGQNVTFRCDPISEHNRLYWYRQTLGQGPEFLTYFQNEAQLEKSRLLSDRFSAERPKGSFSTLEIQRTEQGDSAMYLCASSLGLAGAYNEQFFGPGTRLTVL.